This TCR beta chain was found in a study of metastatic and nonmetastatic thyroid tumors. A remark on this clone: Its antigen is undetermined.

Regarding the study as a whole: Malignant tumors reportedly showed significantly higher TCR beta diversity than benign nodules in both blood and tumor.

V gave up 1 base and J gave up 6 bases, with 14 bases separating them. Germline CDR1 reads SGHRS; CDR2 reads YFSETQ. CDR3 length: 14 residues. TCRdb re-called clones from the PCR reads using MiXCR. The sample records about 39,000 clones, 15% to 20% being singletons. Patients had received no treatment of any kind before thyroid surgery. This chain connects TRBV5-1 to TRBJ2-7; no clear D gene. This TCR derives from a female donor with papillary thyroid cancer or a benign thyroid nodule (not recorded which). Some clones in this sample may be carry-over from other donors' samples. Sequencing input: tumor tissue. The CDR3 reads CASSLCGVLSEQYF. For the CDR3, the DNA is TGCGCCAGCAGCTTGTGTGGAGTTTTGTCCGAGCAGTACTTC.